This is a list of T cell receptor beta chains from one sample in a study of OX40 agonist ivuxolimab in advanced cancers. Sequencing used immunoSEQ multiplex PCR; TCRdb keeps in-frame clones, though not all of them. The sample yields approximately 75,000 clones, 70% to 90% seen once. This specimen was CD4+ or CD8+ T cells sorted from blood, taken in a trial of the OX40 agonist ivuxolimab. All receptors come from an adult with an advanced solid tumor such as melanoma, head and neck, liver or kidney cancer. Each CDR3 is given with its conserved first and last residue. D genes are given only for firm matches.

TRBJ2-2	-	TRBV7-9	TGTGCCAGCAGCTTAGCAGGTTCGAACACCGGGGAGCTGTTTTTT	CASSLAGSNTGELFF
TRBJ2-7	TRBD1	TRBV5-4	TGTGCCAGCAGCCCAGGACAGGGGAAGGAGCAGTACTTC	CASSPGQGKEQYF
TRBJ1-4	TRBD1	TRBV11-2	TGTGCCAGCAGCCCCCTCGGACAGGCAGGGGAAAAACTGTTTTTT	CASSPLGQAGEKLFF
TRBJ2-7	TRBD2	TRBV4-1	TGCGCCAGCAGCCAAGCACCGGGGGAGGGGCGGAGGGAGCAGTACTTC	CASSQAPGEGRREQYF
TRBJ1-2	-	TRBV7-8	TGTGCCAGCAGCCAGGGACGCCTGCCCTATGGCTACACCTTC	CASSQGRLPYGYTF
TRBJ2-2	TRBD2	TRBV19	TGTGCCAGTAGGGGACTAGCGGGAGCCACCGGGGAGCTGTTTTTT	CASRGLAGATGELFF
TRBJ1-5	-	TRBV6-5	TGTGCCATCAGTCGGGAGGGGAGCAATCAGCCCCAGCATTTT	CAISREGSNQPQHF
TRBJ1-1	-	TRBV7-2	TGTGCCAGCAGCTTCTCCAGGGATACTGAAGCTTTCTTT	CASSFSRDTEAFF
TRBJ2-5	-	TRBV29-1	TGCAGCGTTGCGCGCGGCCAAGAGACCCAGTACTTC	CSVARGQETQYF
TRBJ2-7	-	TRBV6-6	TGTGCCAGCGAACGTCCCGTCCCCTTAGGCGAGCAGTACTTC	CASERPVPLGEQYF
TRBJ1-5	-	TRBV7-9	TGTGCCAGCAGCCCAGACGGATCCAATCAGCCCCAGCATTTT	CASSPDGSNQPQHF
TRBJ2-7	-	TRBV5-6	TGTGCCAGCAGGTACGGGACTTCGAGCTCCTACGAGCAGTACTTC	CASRYGTSSSYEQYF